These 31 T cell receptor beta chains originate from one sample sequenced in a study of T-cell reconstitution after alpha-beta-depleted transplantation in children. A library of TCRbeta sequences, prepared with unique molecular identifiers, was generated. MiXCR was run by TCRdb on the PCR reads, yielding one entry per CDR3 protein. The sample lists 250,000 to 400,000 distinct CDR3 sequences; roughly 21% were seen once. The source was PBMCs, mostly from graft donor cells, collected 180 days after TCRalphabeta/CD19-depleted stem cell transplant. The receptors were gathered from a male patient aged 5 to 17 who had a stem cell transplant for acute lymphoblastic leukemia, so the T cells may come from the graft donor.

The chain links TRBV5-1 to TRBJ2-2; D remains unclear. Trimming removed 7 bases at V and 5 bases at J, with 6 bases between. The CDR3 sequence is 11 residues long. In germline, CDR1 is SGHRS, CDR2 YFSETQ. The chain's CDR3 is CASFLTGELFF. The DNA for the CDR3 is TGCGCCAGCTTCCTTACCGGGGAGCTGTTTTTT.

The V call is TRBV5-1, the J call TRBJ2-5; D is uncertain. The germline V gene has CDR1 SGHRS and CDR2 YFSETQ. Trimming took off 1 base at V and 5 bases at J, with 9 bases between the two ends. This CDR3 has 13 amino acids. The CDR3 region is CASSLSGPETQYF. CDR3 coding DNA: TGCGCCAGCAGCTTGTCAGGCCCGGAGACCCAGTACTTC.

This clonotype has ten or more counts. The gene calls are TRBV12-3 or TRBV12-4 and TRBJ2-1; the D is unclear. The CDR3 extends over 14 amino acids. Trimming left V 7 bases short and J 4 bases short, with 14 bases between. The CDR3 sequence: CASIVRSGYNEQFF. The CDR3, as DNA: TGTGCCAGCATAGTACGGTCTGGGTACAATGAGCAGTTCTTC.

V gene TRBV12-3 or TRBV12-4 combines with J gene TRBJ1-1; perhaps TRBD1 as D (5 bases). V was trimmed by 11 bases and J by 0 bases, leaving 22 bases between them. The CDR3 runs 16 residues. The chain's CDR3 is CASVSGRVRVNTEAFF. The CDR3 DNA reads TGTGCCTCCGTATCGGGGCGGGTGCGGGTGAACACTGAAGCTTTCTTT.

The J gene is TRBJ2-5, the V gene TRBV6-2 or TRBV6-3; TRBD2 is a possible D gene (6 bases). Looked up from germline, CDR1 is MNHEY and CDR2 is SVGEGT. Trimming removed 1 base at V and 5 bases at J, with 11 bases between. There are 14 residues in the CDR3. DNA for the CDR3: TGTGCCAGCAGTTACTTATCAGGGAGGGAGACCCAGTACTTC. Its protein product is CASSYLSGRETQYF.

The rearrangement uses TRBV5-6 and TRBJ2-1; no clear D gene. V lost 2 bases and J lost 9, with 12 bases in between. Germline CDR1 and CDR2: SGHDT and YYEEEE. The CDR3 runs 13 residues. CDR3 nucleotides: TGTGCCAGCAGCTTTCCGTTTTGGGGTGAGCAGTTCTTC. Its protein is CASSFPFWGEQFF. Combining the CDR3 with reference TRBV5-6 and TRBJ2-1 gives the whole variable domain DAGVTQSPTHLIKTRGQQVTLRCSPKSGHDTVSWYQQALGQGPQFIFQYYEEEERQRGNFPDRFSGHQFPNYSSELNVNALLLGDSALYLCASSFPFWGEQFFGPGTRLTVL.

The CDR3 region has the DNA TGTGCCAGCAGCTTGGAGAAGGGGAGCACTGAAGCTTTCTTT. It is translated as CASSLEKGSTEAFF. The chain employs TRBV5-4 and TRBJ1-1, with D perhaps TRBD1 (5 bases). Germline loops: CDR1 SGHNT, CDR2 YYREEE (reference sequence). Trimming stripped 0 bases from V and 4 bases from J, with 10 bases between. The CDR3 covers 14 residues.

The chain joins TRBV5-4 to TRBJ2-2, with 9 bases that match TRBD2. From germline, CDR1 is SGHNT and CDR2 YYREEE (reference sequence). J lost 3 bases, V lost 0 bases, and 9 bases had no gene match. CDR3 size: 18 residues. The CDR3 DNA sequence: TGTGCCAGCAGCTTGGTCCTAGCGGGATTGGGGGACACCGGGGAGCTGTTTTTT. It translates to CASSLVLAGLGDTGELFF.

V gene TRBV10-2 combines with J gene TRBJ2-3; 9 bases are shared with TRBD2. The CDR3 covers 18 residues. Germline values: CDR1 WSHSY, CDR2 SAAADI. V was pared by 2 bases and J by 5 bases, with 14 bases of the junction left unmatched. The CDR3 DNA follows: TGCGCCAGCAGTGAGCCGTGGGGACTAGCATCGAGAGAAGATACGCAGTATTTT. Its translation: CASSEPWGLASREDTQYF.

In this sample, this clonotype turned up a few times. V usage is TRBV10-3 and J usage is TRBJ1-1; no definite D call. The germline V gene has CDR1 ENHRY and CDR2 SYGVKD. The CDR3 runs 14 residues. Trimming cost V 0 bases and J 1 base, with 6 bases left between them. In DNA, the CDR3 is TGTGCCATCAGTGAGTCTATAGGGAACACTGAAGCTTTCTTT. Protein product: CAISESIGNTEAFF.

The CDR3 nucleotides read TGTGCCAGCAGCCCCAAAGCGGGAGGGCGATTGGGGGATGAGCAGTTCTTC. It codes for CASSPKAGGRLGDEQFF. The chain combines TRBV6-1 with TRBJ2-1, with 10 bases aligning to TRBD2. In germline, CDR1 is MNHNS, CDR2 SASEGT. CDR3 length equals 17 residues. V lost 6 bases to trimming and J lost 8 bases; unmatched junction nucleotides: 16.

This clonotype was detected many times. CDR3 region: CASSAGGWDGYTF. The CDR3 nucleotides are TGTGCCAGCTCCGCAGGGGGATGGGATGGCTACACCTTC. V and J are TRBV3-1 and TRBJ1-2; 7 nucleotides line up with TRBD1. The CDR3 is 13 amino acids. Germline-derived CDR1 and CDR2 are LGHDT and YNNKEL (reference sequence). The junction had 9 bases not matched to a gene; V was cut back by 8 bases and J by 6 bases. Complete variable domain (other parts from reference TRBV3-1 and TRBJ1-2): DTAVSQTPKYLVTQMGNDKSIKCEQNLGHDTMYWYKQDSKKFLKIMFSYNNKELIINETVPNRFSPKSPDKAHLNLHINSLELGDSAVYFCASSAGGWDGYTFGSGTRLTVV.

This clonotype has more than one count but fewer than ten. The CDR3 protein is CASSRASVQETQYF. In DNA, the CDR3 is TGTGCCAGCAGCCGCGCTAGCGTCCAAGAGACCCAGTACTTC. The V gene is TRBV7-3, the J gene TRBJ2-5; possibly TRBD2 for D (6 bases). V lost 5 bases to trimming and J lost 1 base, with 11 bases between them. CDR3 length: 14 amino acids. The germline V gene encodes CDR1 SGHTA and CDR2 FQGTGA. The entire variable domain, with the rest obtained from reference TRBV7-3 and TRBJ2-5, is as follows: GAGVSQTPSNKVTEKGKYVELRCDPISGHTALYWYRQSLGQGPEFLIYFQGTGAADDSGLPNDRFFAVRPEGSVSTLKIQRTERGDSAVYLCASSRASVQETQYFGPGTRLLVL.

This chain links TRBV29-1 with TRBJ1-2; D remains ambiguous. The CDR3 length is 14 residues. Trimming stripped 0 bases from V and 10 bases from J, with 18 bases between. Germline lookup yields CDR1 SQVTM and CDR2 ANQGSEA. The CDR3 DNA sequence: TGCAGCGTTGAAGAGGAGATGGCAGGAAGGCCCTACACCTTC. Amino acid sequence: CSVEEEMAGRPYTF. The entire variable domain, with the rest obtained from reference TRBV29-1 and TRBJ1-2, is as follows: SAVISQKPSRDICQRGTSLTIQCQVDSQVTMMFWYRQQPGQSLTLIATANQGSEATYESGFVIDKFPISRPNLTFSTLTVSNMSPEDSSIYLCSVEEEMAGRPYTFGSGTRLTVV.

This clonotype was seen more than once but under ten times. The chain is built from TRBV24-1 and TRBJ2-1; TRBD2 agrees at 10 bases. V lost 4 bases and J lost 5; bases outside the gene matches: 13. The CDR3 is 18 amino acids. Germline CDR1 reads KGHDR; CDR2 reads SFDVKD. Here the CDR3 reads CATSDPGPVAGGHNEQFF. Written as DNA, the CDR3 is TGTGCCACCAGTGACCCGGGCCCAGTAGCGGGAGGCCACAATGAGCAGTTCTTC.

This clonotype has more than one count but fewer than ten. CDR3 residues: CASSRTPNQPQHF. DNA for the CDR3: TGTGCCAGCAGCCGGACACCTAATCAGCCCCAGCATTTT. The chain couples TRBV7-8 to TRBJ1-5; TRBD1 might be the D (5 bases). CDR1 and CDR2 from the germline V gene are SGHVS and FQNEAQ. V was trimmed by 5 bases and J by 4 bases, leaving 9 bases between them. CDR3 length: 13 amino acids.

The CDR3 nucleotides are TGTGCCAGCCGACTAGCGGGTGCCCTCTACAATGAGCAGTTCTTC. Translated, it gives CASRLAGALYNEQFF. The rearrangement uses TRBV7-3 and TRBJ2-1; TRBD2 aligns across 10 bases. Trimming at V came to 8 bases and at J to 3 bases, leaving 7 bases not matched to a gene. Germline V lookup: CDR1 SGHTA, CDR2 FQGTGA. This CDR3 contains 15 residues.

The CDR3 reads CSATSGSGGGRTGPYEQYF. The CDR3 bases are TGCAGTGCTACATCGGGGTCGGGGGGCGGGAGAACGGGACCCTACGAGCAGTACTTC. This chain joins TRBV20-1 and TRBJ2-7, with D maybe TRBD2 (7 bases). V lost 4 bases to trimming and J lost 2 bases, with 30 bases between them. Germline V CDR1 and CDR2: DFQATT, SNEGSKA (reference sequence). The CDR3 has 19 amino acids.

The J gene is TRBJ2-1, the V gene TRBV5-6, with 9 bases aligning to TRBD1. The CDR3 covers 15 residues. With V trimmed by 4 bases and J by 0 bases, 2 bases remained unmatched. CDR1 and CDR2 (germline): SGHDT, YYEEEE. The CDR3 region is CASSKGQGSYNEQFF. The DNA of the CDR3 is TGTGCCAGCAGCAAGGGACAGGGCTCCTACAATGAGCAGTTCTTC.

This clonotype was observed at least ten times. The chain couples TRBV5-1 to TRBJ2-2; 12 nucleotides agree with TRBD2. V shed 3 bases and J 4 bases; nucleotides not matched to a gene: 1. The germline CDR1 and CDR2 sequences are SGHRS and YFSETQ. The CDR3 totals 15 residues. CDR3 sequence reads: CASSSGLAGTGELFF. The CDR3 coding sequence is TGCGCCAGCAGCTCGGGACTAGCGGGCACCGGGGAGCTGTTTTTT.

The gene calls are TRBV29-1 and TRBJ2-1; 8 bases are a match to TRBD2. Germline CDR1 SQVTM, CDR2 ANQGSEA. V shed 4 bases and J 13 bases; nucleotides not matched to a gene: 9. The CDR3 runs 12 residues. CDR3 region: CSVGDGGTSQFF. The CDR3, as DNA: TGCAGCGTTGGGGATGGGGGGACTAGTCAGTTCTTC.

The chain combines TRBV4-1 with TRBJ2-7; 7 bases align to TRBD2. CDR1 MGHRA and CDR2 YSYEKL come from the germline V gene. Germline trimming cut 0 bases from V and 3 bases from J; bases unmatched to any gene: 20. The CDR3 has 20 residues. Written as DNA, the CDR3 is TGCGCCAGCAGCCAAGAAGGGCTAGCGGTGATATTCTCCGGGGACTACGAGCAGTACTTC. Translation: CASSQEGLAVIFSGDYEQYF.

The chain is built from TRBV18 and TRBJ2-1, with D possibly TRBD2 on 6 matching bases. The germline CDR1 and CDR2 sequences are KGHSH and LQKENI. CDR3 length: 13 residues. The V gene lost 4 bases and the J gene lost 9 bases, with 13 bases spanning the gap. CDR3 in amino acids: CASSLEAGTEQFF. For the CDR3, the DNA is TGTGCCAGCTCACTGGAAGCGGGTACTGAGCAGTTCTTC. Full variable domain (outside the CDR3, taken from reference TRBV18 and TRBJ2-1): NAGVMQNPRHLVRRRGQEARLRCSPMKGHSHVYWYRQLPEEGLKFMVYLQKENIIDESGMPKERFSAEFPKEGPSILRIQQVVRGDSAAYFCASSLEAGTEQFFGPGTRLTVL.

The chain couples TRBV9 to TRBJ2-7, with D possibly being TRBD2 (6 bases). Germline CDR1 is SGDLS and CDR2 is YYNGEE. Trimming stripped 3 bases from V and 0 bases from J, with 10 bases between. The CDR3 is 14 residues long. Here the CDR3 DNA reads TGTGCCAGCAGCGACGGAGGGCTCTCCTACGAGCAGTACTTC. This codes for CASSDGGLSYEQYF.

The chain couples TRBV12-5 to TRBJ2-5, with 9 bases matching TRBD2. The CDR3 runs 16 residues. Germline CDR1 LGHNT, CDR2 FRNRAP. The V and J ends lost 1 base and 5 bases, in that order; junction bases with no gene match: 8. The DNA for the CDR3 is TGTGCTAGTGGTTTGGAACCGGGACTAGCCGTGGAGACCCAGTACTTC. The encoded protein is CASGLEPGLAVETQYF. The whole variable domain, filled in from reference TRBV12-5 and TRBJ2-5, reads DARVTQTPRHKVTEMGQEVTMRCQPILGHNTVFWYRQTMMQGLELLAYFRNRAPLDDSGMPKDRFSAEMPDATLATLKIQPSEPRDSAVYFCASGLEPGLAVETQYFGPGTRLLVL.

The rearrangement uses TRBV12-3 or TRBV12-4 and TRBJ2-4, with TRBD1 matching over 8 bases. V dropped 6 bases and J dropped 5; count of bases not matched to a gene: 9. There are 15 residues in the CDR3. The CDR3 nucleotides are TGTGCCAGCAGCCCGTGGGGACAGGTACAAAACATTCAGTACTTC. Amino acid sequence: CASSPWGQVQNIQYF.

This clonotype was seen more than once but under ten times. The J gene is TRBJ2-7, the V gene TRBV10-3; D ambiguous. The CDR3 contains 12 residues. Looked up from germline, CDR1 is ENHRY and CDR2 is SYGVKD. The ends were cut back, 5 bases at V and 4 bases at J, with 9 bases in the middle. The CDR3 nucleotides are TGTGCCATCAGTAACTACACGTACGAGCAGTACTTC. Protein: CAISNYTYEQYF.

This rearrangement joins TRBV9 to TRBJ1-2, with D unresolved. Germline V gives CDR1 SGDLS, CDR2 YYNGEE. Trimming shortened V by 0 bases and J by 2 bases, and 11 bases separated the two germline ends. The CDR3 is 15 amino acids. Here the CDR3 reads CASSVGWESNYGYTF. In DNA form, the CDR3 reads TGTGCCAGCAGCGTAGGTTGGGAGTCGAACTATGGCTACACCTTC.

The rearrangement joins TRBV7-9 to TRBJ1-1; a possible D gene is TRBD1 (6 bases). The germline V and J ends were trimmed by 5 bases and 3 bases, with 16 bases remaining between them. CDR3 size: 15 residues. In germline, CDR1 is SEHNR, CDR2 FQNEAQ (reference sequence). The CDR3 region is CASSPSQGVDTEAFF. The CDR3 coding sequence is TGTGCCAGCAGCCCTTCACAGGGCGTCGACACTGAAGCTTTCTTT.

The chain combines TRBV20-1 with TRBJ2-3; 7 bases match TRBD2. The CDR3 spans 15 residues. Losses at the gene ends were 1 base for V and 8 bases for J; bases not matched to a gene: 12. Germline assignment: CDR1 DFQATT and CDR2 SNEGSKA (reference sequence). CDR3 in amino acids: CSARGLFAGEGTQYF. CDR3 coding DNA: TGCAGTGCTAGAGGTTTATTTGCGGGAGAGGGTACGCAGTATTTT.

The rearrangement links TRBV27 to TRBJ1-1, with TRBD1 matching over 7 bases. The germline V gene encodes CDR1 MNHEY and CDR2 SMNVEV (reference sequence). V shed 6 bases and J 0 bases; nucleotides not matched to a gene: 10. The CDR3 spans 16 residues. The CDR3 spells CASRPWTGRLNTEAFF. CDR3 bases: TGTGCCAGCAGGCCATGGACAGGCAGACTGAACACTGAAGCTTTCTTT.